This is a list of T cell receptor beta chains from one sample in a study of T-cell reconstitution after alpha-beta-depleted transplantation in children. MiXCR, run by TCRdb on the PCR reads, gives a single entry per CDR3 protein. The data contain 500,000 to 750,000 distinct CDR3 sequences, around 27% of them seen just once; the ten biggest clones take up about a third. Sequenced material: PBMCs, taken before TCRalphabeta/CD19-depleted stem cell transplant. Source of these receptors: a boy younger than two with Wiskott-Aldrich syndrome, due to receive a stem cell transplant. The CDR3 runs from the conserved cysteine through the conserved F or W. The order of the fields is V gene, clone size, J gene, D gene, CDR3 protein, CDR3 DNA. D genes are given only for firm matches. Only part of the rows carry a size: once, few, many, or a class if the clone is expanded.

v_gene: TRBV29-1; abundance: -; j_gene: TRBJ2-1; d_gene: -; CDR3aa: CSVVGISSYNEQFF; CDR3nt: TGCAGCGTTGTTGGCATTAGCTCCTACAATGAGCAGTTCTTC
v_gene: TRBV5-1; abundance: -; j_gene: TRBJ1-1; d_gene: TRBD1; CDR3aa: CASSLEDRGRRTEAFF; CDR3nt: TGCGCCAGCAGCTTGGAGGACAGGGGGCGACGGACTGAAGCTTTCTTT
v_gene: TRBV5-1; abundance: -; j_gene: TRBJ2-1; d_gene: -; CDR3aa: CASSLERINEQFF; CDR3nt: TGCGCCAGCAGCTTGGAACGGATCAATGAGCAGTTCTTC
v_gene: TRBV27; abundance: few; j_gene: TRBJ2-7; d_gene: -; CDR3aa: CASSRAGQFSSYEQYF; CDR3nt: TGTGCCAGCAGTAGGGCCGGACAGTTCAGCTCCTACGAGCAGTACTTC
v_gene: TRBV5-1; abundance: -; j_gene: TRBJ1-5; d_gene: -; CDR3aa: CASSLAGGGYQPQHF; CDR3nt: TGCGCCAGCAGCTTGGCCGGCGGGGGCTATCAGCCCCAGCATTTT
v_gene: TRBV30; abundance: few; j_gene: TRBJ2-2; d_gene: -; CDR3aa: CAWRVPRLVGELFF; CDR3nt: TGTGCCTGGAGGGTTCCTAGATTAGTCGGGGAGCTGTTTTTT
v_gene: TRBV28; abundance: -; j_gene: TRBJ2-2; d_gene: -; CDR3aa: CASSFRIRGRTGELFF; CDR3nt: TGTGCCAGCAGTTTTAGGATCAGGGGACGGACCGGGGAGCTGTTTTTT
v_gene: TRBV5-1; abundance: few; j_gene: TRBJ1-1; d_gene: -; CDR3aa: CASSLGGQEAFF; CDR3nt: TGCGCCAGCAGCTTGGGAGGACAGGAAGCTTTCTTT
v_gene: TRBV20-1; abundance: once; j_gene: TRBJ2-2; d_gene: TRBD2; CDR3aa: CSARIPSGPRPGELFF; CDR3nt: TGCAGTGCTAGGATACCTAGCGGCCCCAGACCCGGGGAGCTGTTTTTT
v_gene: TRBV28; abundance: few; j_gene: TRBJ1-3; d_gene: -; CDR3aa: CASSWGTVGNTIYF; CDR3nt: TGTGCCAGCAGTTGGGGGACGGTGGGAAACACCATATATTTT
v_gene: TRBV30; abundance: -; j_gene: TRBJ2-1; d_gene: -; CDR3aa: CACGGGSYNEQFF; CDR3nt: TGTGCCTGTGGAGGGGGTTCCTACAATGAGCAGTTCTTC
v_gene: TRBV30; abundance: few; j_gene: TRBJ2-7; d_gene: -; CDR3aa: CAWGRDFSTYEQYF; CDR3nt: TGTGCCTGGGGTCGGGACTTTTCTACCTACGAGCAGTACTTC
v_gene: TRBV5-1; abundance: -; j_gene: TRBJ2-3; d_gene: TRBD2; CDR3aa: CASSLMSSGNTDTQYF; CDR3nt: TGCGCCAGCAGCTTGATGTCTAGCGGGAACACAGATACGCAGTATTTT
v_gene: TRBV20-1; abundance: -; j_gene: TRBJ2-5; d_gene: -; CDR3aa: CSARGLETQYF; CDR3nt: TGCAGTGCTAGAGGTTTAGAGACCCAGTACTTC
v_gene: TRBV2; abundance: few; j_gene: TRBJ2-7; d_gene: TRBD2; CDR3aa: CASSEGEGGPYEQYF; CDR3nt: TGTGCCAGCAGTGAAGGGGAGGGCGGGCCCTACGAGCAGTACTTC
v_gene: TRBV3-1; abundance: few; j_gene: TRBJ2-7; d_gene: -; CDR3aa: CASGSGGLYEQYF; CDR3nt: TGTGCCAGCGGGAGTGGGGGACTCTACGAGCAGTACTTC
v_gene: TRBV9; abundance: -; j_gene: TRBJ2-5; d_gene: -; CDR3aa: CASSVSGLEGETQYF; CDR3nt: TGTGCCAGCAGCGTAAGCGGGCTAGAAGGGGAGACCCAGTACTTC
v_gene: TRBV20-1; abundance: -; j_gene: TRBJ2-5; d_gene: TRBD2; CDR3aa: CSAREGTNQYF; CDR3nt: TGCAGTGCTAGAGAGGGGACTAACCAGTACTTC
v_gene: TRBV7-3; abundance: -; j_gene: TRBJ2-5; d_gene: -; CDR3aa: CASSLKLPDARETQYF; CDR3nt: TGTGCCAGCAGCTTAAAGCTACCGGACGCGAGGGAGACCCAGTACTTC
v_gene: TRBV5-1; abundance: -; j_gene: TRBJ2-1; d_gene: -; CDR3aa: CASSEGRYYNEQFF; CDR3nt: TGCGCCAGCAGCGAGGGGAGGTACTACAATGAGCAGTTCTTC
v_gene: TRBV20-1; abundance: few; j_gene: TRBJ2-7; d_gene: TRBD1; CDR3aa: CSAAGQDGAYEQYF; CDR3nt: TGCAGTGCTGCAGGACAGGACGGTGCCTACGAGCAGTACTTC
v_gene: TRBV20-1; abundance: -; j_gene: TRBJ1-5; d_gene: -; CDR3aa: CSARDRRGGAYSNQPQHF; CDR3nt: TGCAGTGCTAGAGATCGAAGAGGAGGGGCTTATAGCAATCAGCCCCAGCATTTT
v_gene: TRBV20-1; abundance: few; j_gene: TRBJ1-4; d_gene: -; CDR3aa: CSALRDGEKLFF; CDR3nt: TGCAGTGCTCTTCGGGACGGTGAAAAACTGTTTTTT
v_gene: TRBV5-1; abundance: few; j_gene: TRBJ2-3; d_gene: -; CDR3aa: CASSLAGMADTQYF; CDR3nt: TGCGCCAGCAGCTTGGCCGGAATGGCAGATACGCAGTATTTT
v_gene: TRBV5-1; abundance: -; j_gene: TRBJ2-1; d_gene: TRBD2; CDR3aa: CASSLGAAGGAYEQFF; CDR3nt: TGCGCCAGCAGCTTGGGGGCAGCGGGAGGTGCCTATGAGCAGTTCTTC
v_gene: TRBV5-1; abundance: -; j_gene: TRBJ2-1; d_gene: TRBD2; CDR3aa: CASSSLAGGPFSYNEQFF; CDR3nt: TGCGCCAGCAGCTCACTAGCGGGAGGGCCTTTTTCCTACAATGAGCAGTTCTTC
v_gene: TRBV7-9; abundance: few; j_gene: TRBJ2-7; d_gene: -; CDR3aa: CASSHGSPLSYEQYF; CDR3nt: TGTGCCAGCAGCCACGGGAGCCCTCTCTCCTACGAGCAGTACTTC
v_gene: TRBV5-1; abundance: -; j_gene: TRBJ2-1; d_gene: -; CDR3aa: CASSLAGTTRDEQFF; CDR3nt: TGCGCCAGCAGCTTAGCCGGGACCACACGCGATGAGCAGTTCTTC
v_gene: TRBV28; abundance: -; j_gene: TRBJ1-1; d_gene: TRBD1; CDR3aa: CASTLRRGSVTEAFF; CDR3nt: TGTGCCAGCACCCTACGCAGGGGGAGTGTCACTGAAGCTTTCTTT
v_gene: TRBV7-9; abundance: -; j_gene: TRBJ1-1; d_gene: TRBD1; CDR3aa: CASRGTGLFTEAFF; CDR3nt: TGTGCCAGCAGGGGGACAGGGTTGTTCACTGAAGCTTTCTTT
v_gene: TRBV4-1; abundance: -; j_gene: TRBJ2-5; d_gene: -; CDR3aa: CASSLSAVEETQYF; CDR3nt: TGCGCCAGCAGCCTGTCGGCGGTAGAAGAGACCCAGTACTTC
v_gene: TRBV6-5; abundance: -; j_gene: TRBJ1-6; d_gene: -; CDR3aa: CASSYGRQGFNSPLHF; CDR3nt: TGTGCCAGCAGTTACGGGCGTCAGGGATTCAATTCACCCCTCCACTTT
v_gene: TRBV5-1; abundance: -; j_gene: TRBJ2-7; d_gene: -; CDR3aa: CASSLALKSYEQYF; CDR3nt: TGCGCCAGCAGCTTGGCTCTAAAGTCCTACGAGCAGTACTTC
v_gene: TRBV7-6; abundance: -; j_gene: TRBJ1-2; d_gene: -; CDR3aa: CASSSDTGIGYTF; CDR3nt: TGTGCCAGCAGCTCAGACACAGGGATTGGCTACACCTTC
v_gene: TRBV20-1; abundance: -; j_gene: TRBJ2-1; d_gene: TRBD2; CDR3aa: CSARLAGYNEQFF; CDR3nt: TGCAGTGCTAGGCTAGCGGGATACAATGAGCAGTTCTTC
v_gene: TRBV4-2; abundance: few; j_gene: TRBJ2-1; d_gene: TRBD2; CDR3aa: CASSQDRGLAGVNSYNEQFF; CDR3nt: TGTGCCAGCAGCCAAGATAGGGGACTAGCGGGAGTTAACTCCTACAATGAGCAGTTCTTC
v_gene: TRBV5-4; abundance: -; j_gene: TRBJ2-3; d_gene: -; CDR3aa: CASSFLGGGTDTQYF; CDR3nt: TGTGCCAGCAGCTTCTTGGGGGGCGGTACAGATACGCAGTATTTT
v_gene: TRBV15; abundance: -; j_gene: TRBJ2-7; d_gene: TRBD2; CDR3aa: CATSKEREGREQYF; CDR3nt: TGTGCCACCAGCAAGGAGCGGGAGGGACGCGAGCAGTACTTC
v_gene: TRBV7-3; abundance: -; j_gene: TRBJ2-2; d_gene: TRBD1; CDR3aa: CASRATQGAGELFF; CDR3nt: TGTGCCAGCAGGGCAACACAGGGGGCCGGGGAGCTGTTTTTT
v_gene: TRBV5-1; abundance: -; j_gene: TRBJ2-7; d_gene: -; CDR3aa: CASSLAGLPPYEQYF; CDR3nt: TGCGCCAGCAGCTTGGCGGGACTTCCCCCCTACGAGCAGTACTTC
v_gene: TRBV12-3/TRBV12-4; abundance: few; j_gene: TRBJ2-1; d_gene: TRBD2; CDR3aa: CASSSSGRAVDEQFF; CDR3nt: TGTGCCAGCAGTTCTAGCGGGAGGGCAGTCGATGAGCAGTTCTTC